This is a list of T cell receptor beta chains from one sample in a study of cytomegalovirus exposure and HLA in healthy donors. Only in-frame clones appear in the TCRdb table, and some are missing; sequencing was by immunoSEQ multiplex PCR. In the table there are roughly 68,000 clones, approximately 96% of which are singletons. The sample taken for sequencing was PBMCs. Receptors were obtained from a man between 18 and 29 years old in good health and CMV-seronegative. Both conserved end residues are part of each CDR3. Fields, in order: V gene, CDR3 length, J gene, clone size, D gene, CDR3 protein, CDR3 DNA. D genes are given only for firm matches. Size tells how often a clone was seen (once, few, many) or the class of an expanded clone, and some rows leave it out.

>TRBV7-2|17|TRBJ1-5|once|.
CASSLLPTNRVGQPQHF
TGTGCCAGCAGCCTACTACCGACGAACAGGGTCGGGCAGCCCCAGCATTTT
>TRBV9|13|TRBJ1-2|.|TRBD1
CASSGYRGQGYTF
TGTGCCAGCAGCGGGTACAGGGGACAAGGCTACACCTTC
>TRBV6-5|14|TRBJ1-3|.|TRBD1
CASRGGTGGNTIYF
TGTGCCAGCAGGGGAGGGACAGGGGGAAACACCATATATTTT
>TRBV2|14|TRBJ1-1|.|TRBD1
CASRPGQGGTEAFF
TGTGCCAGCAGACCGGGACAGGGAGGCACTGAAGCTTTCTTT
>TRBV6-1|14|TRBJ1-2|once|TRBD1
CASSTSGTGYGYTF
TGTGCCAGCAGTACATCCGGGACAGGCTATGGCTACACCTTC
>TRBV6-1|13|TRBJ1-1|.|.
CASSLTANTEAFF
TGTGCCAGCTCCCTGACAGCGAACACTGAAGCTTTCTTT
>TRBV11-2|17|TRBJ1-1|.|.
CASSLESMADRNTEAFF
TGTGCCAGCAGCTTAGAATCGATGGCAGACAGGAACACTGAAGCTTTCTTT
>TRBV7-8|16|TRBJ1-6|.|.
CASSLGGGVNLSPLHF
TGTGCCAGCAGCTTGGGCGGGGGTGTTAACCTTTCACCCCTCCACTTT
>TRBV19|13|TRBJ2-7|.|TRBD1
CASSETGQGEQYF
TGTGCCAGTAGTGAGACAGGGCAAGGCGAGCAGTACTTC
>TRBV18|14|TRBJ2-7|.|.
CASSQKDSSYEQYF
TGTGCCAGCTCACAAAAGGACAGTTCCTACGAGCAGTACTTC
>TRBV14|14|TRBJ2-7|.|TRBD1
CASSRGQGIYEQYF
TGTGCCAGCAGCCGGGGACAGGGTATTTACGAGCAGTACTTC
>TRBV29-1|12|TRBJ1-1|.|.
CSVGQKNTEAFF
TGCAGCGTTGGACAGAAGAACACTGAAGCTTTCTTT
>TRBV14|13|TRBJ2-7|once|TRBD2
CASSPGLAQGQYF
TGTGCCAGCAGCCCGGGACTAGCCCAGGGGCAGTACTTC
>TRBV12-5|15|TRBJ1-3|.|.
CASGLVSGSGNTIYF
TGTGCTAGTGGTTTGGTTTCGGGCTCTGGAAACACCATATATTTT
>TRBV27|15|TRBJ1-2|.|.
CASSLKTGSNYGYTF
TGTGCCAGCAGTTTAAAGACAGGCTCTAACTATGGCTACACCTTC
>TRBV12-5|12|TRBJ2-1|.|.
CASGLGGREQFF
TGTGCTAGTGGTTTAGGAGGCAGGGAGCAGTTCTTC
>TRBV27|14|TRBJ2-3|.|.
CASSYRDSTDTQYF
TGTGCCAGCAGTTACAGGGATAGCACAGATACGCAGTATTTT
>TRBV19|15|TRBJ2-1|.|.
CASSATGFSYNEQFF
TGTGCCAGTAGTGCCACAGGTTTCTCCTACAATGAGCAGTTCTTC
>TRBV10-2|12|TRBJ2-7|few|TRBD1
CASGTGAYEQYF
TGCGCCAGCGGGACAGGGGCCTACGAGCAGTACTTC
>TRBV7-3|14|TRBJ1-1|.|.
CASSPGPMNTEAFF
TGTGCCAGCAGCCCAGGGCCCATGAACACTGAAGCTTTCTTT
>TRBV5-1|15|TRBJ1-2|.|TRBD1
CASSLTGEANYGYTF
TGCGCCAGCAGCTTAACAGGGGAGGCCAACTATGGCTACACCTTC
>TRBV27|18|TRBJ2-1|.|TRBD2
CASSLLPLSGSIYNEQFF
TGTGCCAGCAGTTTGCTACCCTTAAGCGGGAGTATCTACAATGAGCAGTTCTTC
>TRBV5-5|15|TRBJ2-1|.|TRBD2
CASSLGGRAGYEQFF
TGTGCCAGCAGCTTAGGTGGGAGGGCCGGGTATGAGCAGTTCTTC